A single sample is the source of the 32 T cell receptor beta chains below, sequenced in a study of vaccination effects on CD4 cells after COVID-19. Subsequent to 10 days of culture, CD4+ T cells were isolated. The antigens for these receptors are not known. Method: immunoSEQ multiplex PCR; TCRdb's copy keeps in-frame clones and lacks some. The sample has under 40,000 clones; 68% are singletons. Source: CD4+ T cells from PBMCs cultured without peptide, taken before COVID-19 vaccination. These receptors originate from a human donor who received a COVID-19 vaccine.

The chain joins TRBV4-1 to TRBJ2-2; D gene ambiguous. The CDR3 contains 16 residues. Germline V CDR1 and CDR2: MGHRA, YSYEKL. With 5 bases removed from V and 2 bases from J, the gap between germline ends came to 15 bases. The CDR3 loop is CASSDFGRINTGELFF. The DNA of the CDR3 is TGCGCCAGCAGCGATTTTGGCCGGATTAACACCGGGGAGCTGTTTTTT.

V and J are TRBV5-1 and TRBJ1-2, with D perhaps TRBD1 (5 bases). The CDR3 has 16 residues. Germline V gives CDR1 SGHRS, CDR2 YFSETQ. V was pared by 3 bases and J by 4 bases, with 19 bases between. The chain's CDR3 is CASSSTGGSQGYGYTF. The CDR3 DNA reads as TGCGCCAGCAGCTCGACCGGGGGGTCGCAAGGCTATGGCTACACCTTC.

V usage is TRBV7-2 and J usage is TRBJ2-7; a possible D gene is TRBD2 (6 bases). V was trimmed by 1 base and J by 6 bases, leaving 16 bases between them. This CDR3 has 15 residues. Germline lookup yields CDR1 SGHTA and CDR2 FQGNSA. The CDR3 is CASSLVAGSGVEQYF. CDR3 in DNA: TGTGCCAGCAGCTTAGTGGCGGGGTCCGGGGTCGAGCAGTACTTC.

This sequence joins TRBV29-1 and TRBJ2-3; D possibly corresponds to TRBD1 (5 bases). V was clipped by 2 bases and J by 4 bases, with 19 bases between them. The CDR3 has 16 amino acids. The germline CDR1 and CDR2 sequences are SQVTM and ANQGSEA. The CDR3 reads CSVEHLGRAPSDTQYF. CDR3 bases: TGCAGCGTTGAACACCTAGGCAGGGCGCCATCAGATACGCAGTATTTT.

The V gene is TRBV2, the J gene TRBJ1-3; tentative D call: TRBD1 (5 bases). The CDR3 sequence is 16 residues long. Germline V gene sequence: CDR1 SNHLY, CDR2 FYNNEI. Trimming removed 4 bases from V and 0 bases from J, with 13 bases in between. CDR3 nucleotides: TGTGCCAGCAGTGGTGAAGGGGCCGCCTCTGGAAACACCATATATTTT. It yields the protein CASSGEGAASGNTIYF.

CDR3 sequence (DNA): TGTGCCAGCAGCTTAAAGTCGGGGGTTCTCACAGATACGCAGTATTTT. It yields the protein CASSLKSGVLTDTQYF. The chain has TRBV11-3 and TRBJ2-3, with D perhaps matching TRBD2 (6 bases). Germline V lookup: CDR1 SGHNT, CDR2 YENEEA. The CDR3 has 16 amino acids. Trimming took off 2 bases at V and 2 bases at J, with 14 bases between the two ends.

This chain links TRBV7-2 with TRBJ1-1; unclear D gene. The CDR3 loop spans 14 amino acids. Deletions cut 10 bases from V and 0 bases from J, with 15 bases between. Germline CDR1 reads SGHTA; CDR2 reads FQGNSA. The DNA for the CDR3 is TGTGCCACAGCTTATTCAGCTATGAACACTGAAGCTTTCTTT. Translating it yields CATAYSAMNTEAFF.

Here the CDR3 reads CASSLGWGQGAFF. The DNA of the CDR3 is TGTGCCAGCAGCTTGGGTTGGGGCCAAGGTGCTTTCTTT. The chain uses TRBV5-4 and TRBJ1-1; possibly TRBD1 for D (5 bases). The germline V and J ends were trimmed by 0 bases and 11 bases, with 14 bases remaining between them. The germline CDR1 and CDR2 sequences are SGHNT and YYREEE (reference sequence). The CDR3 has 13 amino acids.

This chain uses TRBV13 with TRBJ2-3; tentatively, D is TRBD2 (5 bases). Trimming shortened V by 4 bases and J by 13 bases, and 12 bases separated the two germline ends. The CDR3 extends over 11 amino acids. Germline V gives CDR1 PRHDT, CDR2 FYEKMQ (reference sequence). The CDR3 loop is CASSSGETKYF. In nucleotides, the CDR3 is TGTGCCAGCAGCTCCGGGGAAACCAAGTATTTT.

The genes are TRBV30 and TRBJ1-6; the D gene is possibly TRBD1 (6 bases). The V and J ends lost 5 bases and 7 bases respectively, with 15 bases between them. Germline CDR1 reads GTSNPN; CDR2 reads SVGIG (reference sequence). CDR3 length: 14 amino acids. The CDR3 nucleotides read TGTGCCTGGGGGAAAACAGGGTGGAATTCACCCCTCCACTTT. This encodes CAWGKTGWNSPLHF.

The count of this clone is one. The chain recombines TRBV7-2 with TRBJ2-3; 9 positions agree with TRBD2. Germline loops: CDR1 SGHTA, CDR2 FQGNSA. This CDR3 contains 16 residues. V shed 5 bases and J 3 bases; nucleotides not matched to a gene: 9. The CDR3 protein is CASSAGGGAGTDTQYF. Written as DNA, the CDR3 is TGTGCCAGCAGCGCAGGCGGGGGGGCCGGGACAGATACGCAGTATTTT. The whole variable domain, filled in from reference TRBV7-2 and TRBJ2-3, reads GAGVSQSPSNKVTEKGKDVELRCDPISGHTALYWYRQSLGQGLEFLIYFQGNSAPDKSGLPSDRFSAERTGGSVSTLTIQRTQQEDSAVYLCASSAGGGAGTDTQYFGPGTRLTVL.

The chain couples TRBV7-9 to TRBJ2-1; TRBD1 aligns across 8 bases. Germline CDR1 and CDR2: SEHNR and FQNEAQ (reference sequence). J was trimmed by 2 bases and V by 3 bases; bases with no gene match: 3. The CDR3 spans 15 residues. This CDR3 is CASSFRDRTYNEQFF. CDR3 in DNA: TGTGCCAGCAGCTTCCGGGACAGGACCTACAATGAGCAGTTCTTC.

This chain uses TRBV2 with TRBJ1-2; 9 bases map to TRBD1. Germline CDR1 is SNHLY and CDR2 is FYNNEI. Germline trimming cut 3 bases from V and 3 bases from J; bases unmatched to any gene: 5. The CDR3 is made up of 15 amino acids. CDR3 DNA: TGTGCCAGCAGTGATGGCCGGGACAGGGACTATGGCTACACCTTC. Translation: CASSDGRDRDYGYTF.

The V call is TRBV2, the J call TRBJ1-1; 7 positions agree with TRBD1. The V and J ends lost 6 bases and 8 bases, in that order; junction bases with no gene match: 12. Germline lookup yields CDR1 SNHLY and CDR2 FYNNEI. The CDR3 contains 14 residues. CDR3 coding DNA: TGTGCCAGCAGAGTTAATACCGGGACAGCCGAAGCTTTCTTT. Protein: CASRVNTGTAEAFF.

The rearrangement links TRBV10-3 to TRBJ2-5; the match to TRBD2 covers 11 bases. V dropped 6 bases and J dropped 4; count of bases not matched to a gene: 4. Per germline, CDR1 ENHRY and CDR2 SYGVKD. The CDR3 contains 14 residues. The CDR3 DNA reads TGTGCCATCAGCCTCGGACTAGCGGGAGAGACCCAGTACTTC. Protein sequence: CAISLGLAGETQYF.

In this sample, this clone turned up a few times. The genes are TRBV19 and TRBJ1-5; D remains ambiguous. The CDR3 is 13 residues long. Per germline, CDR1 LNHDA and CDR2 SQIVND (reference sequence). Trimming removed 3 bases from V and 7 bases from J, with 10 bases in between. CDR3 in DNA: TGTGCCAGTAGTATGGGAGTGAACCAGCCCCAGCATTTT. Protein sequence: CASSMGVNQPQHF.

The chain joins TRBV6-1 to TRBJ1-3; D gene ambiguous. Trimming removed 2 bases at V and 1 base at J, with 6 bases between. CDR1 MNHNS and CDR2 SASEGT come from the germline V gene. The CDR3 totals 14 residues. The CDR3 spells CASSEPISGNTIYF. CDR3 coding DNA: TGTGCCAGCAGTGAACCCATTTCTGGAAACACCATATATTTT.

There are a few counts of this clone. The gene calls are TRBV6-5 and TRBJ1-3; 8 bases are a match to TRBD1. V gave up 7 bases and J gave up 1 base; unmatched junction bases: 3. CDR1 is MNHEY, CDR2 SVGAGI, per germline. This CDR3 comprises 14 residues. CDR3 protein: CASTTGGSGNTIYF. The CDR3 bases are TGTGCCAGCACCACAGGGGGATCTGGAAACACCATATATTTT.

The gene calls are TRBV4-1 and TRBJ2-5, with TRBD2 identical over 10 bases. This CDR3 has 17 amino acids. Germline trimming cut 4 bases from V and 5 bases from J; bases unmatched to any gene: 13. Germline V gives CDR1 MGHRA, CDR2 YSYEKL. The DNA for the CDR3 is TGCGCCAGCAGCCTAGGACCCAGCGGGGGGGTCTGGGAGACCCAGTACTTC. It specifies CASSLGPSGGVWETQYF.

This sequence joins TRBV3-1 (or the pseudogene TRBV3-2) and TRBJ2-5; perhaps TRBD2 as D (7 bases). Per germline, CDR1 LGHDT and CDR2 YNNKEL (reference sequence). The CDR3 spans 15 residues. V lost 5 bases and J 5 bases, leaving 18 bases between the germline ends. Written as DNA, the CDR3 is TGTGCCAGCAGCAGGGCCGGGGGGCGTCCGGAGACCCAGTACTTC. It specifies CASSRAGGRPETQYF.

The genes are TRBV10-2 and TRBJ2-7, with D uncertain. The germline V gene encodes CDR1 WSHSY and CDR2 SAAADI. The CDR3 contains 11 residues. V gave up 4 bases and J gave up 3 bases, with 4 bases separating them. CDR3 residues: CASSAGYEQYF. The CDR3, as DNA: TGCGCCAGCAGTGCAGGCTACGAGCAGTACTTC.

This clone turned up a few times. The CDR3 coding sequence is TGTGCCAGCAGCTTAGTTCAGGGACAGTTAGGCTACACCTTC. Translating gives CASSLVQGQLGYTF. This chain links TRBV7-2 with TRBJ1-2; 7 nucleotides agree with TRBD1. The CDR3 consists of 14 residues. Germline V CDR1 and CDR2: SGHTA, FQGNSA. V trimming: 1 base; J trimming: 8 bases; junction bases outside the gene matches: 7.

This clone was found a few times. The V call is TRBV9, the J call TRBJ1-3, with a possible D match to TRBD1 (5 bases). CDR1 SGDLS and CDR2 YYNGEE come from the germline V gene. Trimming pared 6 bases from V and 0 bases from J, leaving 13 bases between. This CDR3 has 15 amino acids. CDR3 sequence reads: CASNPGGTSGNTIYF. The CDR3 DNA sequence: TGTGCCAGCAACCCCGGAGGGACCTCTGGAAACACCATATATTTT.

The V gene is TRBV9, the J gene TRBJ1-3; tentative D call: TRBD1 (6 bases). Trimming left V 4 bases short and J 2 bases short, with 10 bases between. Germline-derived CDR1 and CDR2 are SGDLS and YYNGEE. The CDR3 extends over 14 amino acids. The CDR3 is CASSPGTTGNTIYF. The CDR3 DNA reads as TGTGCCAGCAGCCCAGGGACAACTGGAAACACCATATATTTT.

The V call is TRBV18, the J call TRBJ2-3, with D possibly being TRBD2 (5 bases). In germline, CDR1 is KGHSH, CDR2 LQKENI. Trimming stripped 3 bases from V and 2 bases from J, with 15 bases between. The CDR3 loop spans 16 amino acids. CDR3 bases: TGTGCCAGCTCACCCTCCGGGGTGATCCCCACAGATACGCAGTATTTT. Translated: CASSPSGVIPTDTQYF.

The chain couples TRBV5-1 to TRBJ2-6, with D possibly TRBD1 on 6 matching bases. The CDR3 consists of 20 residues. V was clipped by 1 base and J by 0 bases, with 20 bases between them. Germline V gives CDR1 SGHRS, CDR2 YFSETQ. CDR3 DNA: TGCGCCAGCAGCTTGAGATTGCGAGACAGGTCTCCCTCTGGGGCCAACGTCCTGACTTTC. It yields the protein CASSLRLRDRSPSGANVLTF.

Of note for this clone: Mismatch with germline at one junction end may stem from a read error. The genes are TRBV4-1 and TRBJ2-7; no clear D. The CDR3 totals 11 residues. The germline V gene encodes CDR1 MGHRA and CDR2 YSYEKL. The CDR3 is CASSQGAGPLF. The CDR3 region has the DNA TGCGCCAGCAGCCAAGGCGCCGGGCCCCTCTTC.

The rearrangement joins TRBV3-1 (or the pseudogene TRBV3-2) to TRBJ2-2, with unresolved D. Trimming pared 0 bases from V and 9 bases from J, leaving 2 bases between. The germline CDR1 and CDR2 sequences are LGHDT and YNNKEL (reference sequence). There are 11 residues in the CDR3. The CDR3 here is CASSQERELFF. The CDR3 DNA reads TGTGCCAGCAGCCAAGAGAGGGAGCTGTTTTTT.

The V gene is TRBV6-1, the J gene TRBJ2-3, with TRBD2 identical over 10 bases. With 4 bases clipped from V and 2 bases from J, the junction kept 9 bases outside the gene matches. This CDR3 spans 17 amino acids. Germline values: CDR1 MNHNS, CDR2 SASEGT. The CDR3 sequence: CASSGLAGVRITDTQYF. As DNA, the CDR3 is TGTGCCAGCAGTGGGCTAGCGGGAGTGCGTATCACAGATACGCAGTATTTT.

This clone appeared a single time. The CDR3 coding sequence is TGTGCCAGCAGTTACGGGACTACCCGCTCGGGTGGCTACACCTTC. Protein sequence: CASSYGTTRSGGYTF. This chain connects TRBV6-5 to TRBJ1-2; maybe TRBD1 (5 bases). Germline V gene data show CDR1 as MNHEY and CDR2 as SVGAGI. The CDR3 sequence is 15 residues long. V was cut by 2 bases and J by 7 bases, with 17 bases left in between.

This clone was recorded once. The CDR3 nucleotides read TGTGCCAGCAGCTTAGTAACGGCAGGGCACACTGAAGCTTTCTTT. Translation gives CASSLVTAGHTEAFF. The chain is built from TRBV7-9 and TRBJ1-1; maybe TRBD1 (5 bases). Between the trimmed V and J ends, which lost 1 base and 3 bases, there was a span of 12 bases. CDR3 size: 15 residues. Looked up from germline, CDR1 is SEHNR and CDR2 is FQNEAQ (reference sequence).

V is TRBV19 and J is TRBJ2-1; the D gene is possibly TRBD2 (6 bases). This CDR3 spans 15 amino acids. Trimming left V 7 bases short and J 5 bases short, with 18 bases between. Germline V gene sequence: CDR1 LNHDA, CDR2 SQIVND (reference sequence). The CDR3 spells CASTGAGGVHNEQFF. The CDR3 nucleotides read TGTGCCAGTACGGGAGCGGGCGGGGTCCACAATGAGCAGTTCTTC.